One sample yielded the 8 T cell receptor beta chains listed below, sequenced in a study of OX40 agonist ivuxolimab in advanced cancers. Repertoires were generated with immunoSEQ multiplex PCR, while TCRdb's copy carries only in-frame clones and drops some. This table has approximately 100,000 clones, roughly 90% appearing once. The material sequenced was CD4+ or CD8+ T cells sorted from blood, taken in a trial of the OX40 agonist ivuxolimab. The receptor set was obtained from an adult with an advanced solid tumor such as melanoma, head and neck, liver or kidney cancer.

The chain couples TRBV29-1 to TRBJ2-5, with D perhaps given as TRBD1 or TRBD2 (5 bases each). Germline lookup yields CDR1 SQVTM and CDR2 ANQGSEA. The CDR3 is made up of 13 amino acids. V was cut by 3 bases and J by 1 base, with 9 bases left in between. In DNA, the CDR3 is TGCAGCGTTGAGGGACGGGCCCAAGAGACCCAGTACTTC. Protein sequence: CSVEGRAQETQYF.

The chain links TRBV11-2 to TRBJ2-5; 9 bases line up with TRBD1. Germline CDR1 is SGHAT and CDR2 is FQNNGV. The V gene end was trimmed by 0 bases and the J gene end by 0 bases; junction bases not matched to a gene: 8. CDR3 length: 18 residues. The CDR3 region has the DNA TGTGCCAGCAGCTTAGAGAGGACAGGGGTCAAGTACCAAGAGACCCAGTACTTC. Amino acids: CASSLERTGVKYQETQYF. Looking up the rest from reference TRBV11-2 and TRBJ2-5 gives the full variable domain: EAGVAQSPRYKIIEKRQSVAFWCNPISGHATLYWYQQILGQGPKLLIQFQNNGVVDDSQLPKDRFSAERLKGVDSTLKIQPAKLEDSAVYLCASSLERTGVKYQETQYFGPGTRLLVL.

This CDR3 is CASSLRGDSYEQYF. CDR3 DNA: TGTGCCAGCAGTTTAAGGGGAGACTCCTACGAGCAGTACTTC. The gene calls are TRBV27 and TRBJ2-7, with D perhaps being TRBD1 or TRBD2 (5 bases each). Looked up from germline, CDR1 is MNHEY and CDR2 is SMNVEV (reference sequence). The CDR3 spans 14 residues. Deletions cut 2 bases from V and 0 bases from J, with 8 bases between.

The V call is TRBV2, the J call TRBJ1-5; D is uncertain. CDR3 length: 15 residues. V lost 4 bases, J lost 0 bases, and 10 bases lay in between. The germline V gene encodes CDR1 SNHLY and CDR2 FYNNEI. CDR3 in amino acids: CASSVTWGSNQPQHF. In DNA, the CDR3 is TGTGCCAGCAGTGTTACATGGGGTAGCAATCAGCCCCAGCATTTT.

This rearrangement joins TRBV30 to TRBJ2-2, with a weak D call TRBD2 (6 bases). V dropped 6 bases and J dropped 3 bases, with 17 bases sitting between them. Germline CDR1 is GTSNPN and CDR2 is SVGIG (reference sequence). This CDR3 spans 15 amino acids. CDR3 loop: CACQREGRYTGELFF. In nucleotides, the CDR3 is TGTGCCTGCCAACGCGAGGGGAGGTACACCGGGGAGCTGTTTTTT.

This sequence joins TRBV6-5 and TRBJ1-1; unclear D gene. CDR1 MNHEY and CDR2 SVGAGI come from the germline V gene. This CDR3 is 13 amino acids long. Trimming removed 8 bases from V and 6 bases from J, with 16 bases in between. CDR3 amino acids: CASSRARKAEAFF. The CDR3 DNA is TGTGCCAGCTCCCGAGCTAGAAAGGCTGAAGCTTTCTTT.

This clone was observed a single time. V and J are TRBV2 and TRBJ1-4, with 10 bases that match TRBD1. The length of the CDR3 is 14 residues. Germline V CDR1 and CDR2: SNHLY, FYNNEI. J lost 5 bases, V lost 8 bases, and 5 bases had no gene match. CDR3 coding DNA: TGTGCCAGCGGGGGACAGGGGTGGAATGAAAAACTGTTTTTT. Translating gives CASGGQGWNEKLFF.

This chain uses TRBV6-1 with TRBJ1-1; 7 bases align to TRBD1. The germline gives CDR1 MNHNS, CDR2 SASEGT. The CDR3 loop spans 15 amino acids. V shed 2 bases and J 1 base; nucleotides not matched to a gene: 4. The CDR3 sequence: CASSERYRGNTEAFF. CDR3 DNA sequence: TGTGCCAGCAGTGAAAGGTACAGGGGGAACACTGAAGCTTTCTTT.